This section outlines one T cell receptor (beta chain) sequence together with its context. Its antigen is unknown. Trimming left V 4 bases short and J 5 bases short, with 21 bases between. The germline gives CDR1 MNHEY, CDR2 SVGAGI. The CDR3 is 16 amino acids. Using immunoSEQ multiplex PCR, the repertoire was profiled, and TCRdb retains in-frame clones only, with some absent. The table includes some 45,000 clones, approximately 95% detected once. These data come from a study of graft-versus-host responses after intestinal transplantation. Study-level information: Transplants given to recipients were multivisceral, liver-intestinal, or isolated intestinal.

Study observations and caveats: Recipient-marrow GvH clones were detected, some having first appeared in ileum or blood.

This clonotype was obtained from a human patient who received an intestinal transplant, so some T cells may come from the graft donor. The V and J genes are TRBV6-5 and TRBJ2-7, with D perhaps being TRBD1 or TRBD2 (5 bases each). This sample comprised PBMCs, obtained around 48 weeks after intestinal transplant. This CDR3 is CASSWSMGTYPNEQYF. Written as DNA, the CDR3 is TGTGCCAGCAGTTGGTCAATGGGGACCTATCCTAACGAGCAGTACTTC.